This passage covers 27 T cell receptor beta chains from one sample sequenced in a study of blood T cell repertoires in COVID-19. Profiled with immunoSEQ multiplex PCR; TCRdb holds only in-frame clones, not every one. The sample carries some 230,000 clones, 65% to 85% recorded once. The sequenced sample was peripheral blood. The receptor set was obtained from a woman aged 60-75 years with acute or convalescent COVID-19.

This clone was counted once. CDR3 protein: CSSSGGPETQYF. The CDR3 bases are TGCAGCTCCTCGGGGGGCCCGGAGACCCAGTACTTC. The rearrangement uses TRBV29-1 and TRBJ2-5; maybe TRBD2 (7 bases). Trimming stripped 8 bases from V and 5 bases from J, with 15 bases between. CDR1 is SQVTM, CDR2 ANQGSEA, per germline. There are 12 residues in the CDR3.

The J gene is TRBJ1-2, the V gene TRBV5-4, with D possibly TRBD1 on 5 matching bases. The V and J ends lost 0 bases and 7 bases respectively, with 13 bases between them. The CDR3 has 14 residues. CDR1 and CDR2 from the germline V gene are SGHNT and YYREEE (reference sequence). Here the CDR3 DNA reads TGTGCCAGCAGCTTGGAGACAGAGGCCCGTGGCTACACCTTC. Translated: CASSLETEARGYTF.

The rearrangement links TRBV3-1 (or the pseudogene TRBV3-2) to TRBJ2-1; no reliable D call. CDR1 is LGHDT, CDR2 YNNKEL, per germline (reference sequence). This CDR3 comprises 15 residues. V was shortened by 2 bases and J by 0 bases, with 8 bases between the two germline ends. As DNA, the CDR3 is TGTGCCAGCAGCCAATTCGCCGGCTCCTACAATGAGCAGTTCTTC. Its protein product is CASSQFAGSYNEQFF.

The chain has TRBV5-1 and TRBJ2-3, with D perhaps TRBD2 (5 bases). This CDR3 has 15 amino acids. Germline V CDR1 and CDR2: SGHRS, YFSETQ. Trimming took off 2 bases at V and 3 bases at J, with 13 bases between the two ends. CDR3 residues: CASSFGGSKTDTQYF. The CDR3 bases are TGCGCCAGCAGCTTTGGCGGGTCAAAAACAGATACGCAGTATTTT.

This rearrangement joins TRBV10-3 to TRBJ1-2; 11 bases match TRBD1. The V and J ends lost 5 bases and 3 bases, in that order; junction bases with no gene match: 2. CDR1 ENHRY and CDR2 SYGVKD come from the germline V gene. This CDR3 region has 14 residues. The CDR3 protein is CAISRDRGDYGYTF. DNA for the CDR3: TGTGCCATCAGTAGGGACAGGGGGGACTATGGCTACACCTTC.

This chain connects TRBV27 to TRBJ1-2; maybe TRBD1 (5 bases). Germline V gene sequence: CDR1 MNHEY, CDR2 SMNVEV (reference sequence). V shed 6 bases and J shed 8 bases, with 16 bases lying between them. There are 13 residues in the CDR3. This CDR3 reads CASRTGGAGGYTF. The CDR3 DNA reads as TGTGCCAGCAGAACAGGAGGGGCGGGAGGCTACACCTTC.

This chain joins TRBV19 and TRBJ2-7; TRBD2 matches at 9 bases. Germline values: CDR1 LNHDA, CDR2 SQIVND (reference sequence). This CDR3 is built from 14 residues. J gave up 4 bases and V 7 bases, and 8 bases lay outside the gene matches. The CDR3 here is CASKSRGGSYEQYF. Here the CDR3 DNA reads TGTGCCAGTAAATCGCGGGGGGGCTCTTACGAGCAGTACTTC. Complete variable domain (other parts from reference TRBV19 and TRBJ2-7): DGGITQSPKYLFRKEGQNVTLSCEQNLNHDAMYWYRQDPGQGLRLIYYSQIVNDFQKGDIAEGYSVSREKKESFPLTVTSAQKNPTAFYLCASKSRGGSYEQYFGPGTRLTVT.

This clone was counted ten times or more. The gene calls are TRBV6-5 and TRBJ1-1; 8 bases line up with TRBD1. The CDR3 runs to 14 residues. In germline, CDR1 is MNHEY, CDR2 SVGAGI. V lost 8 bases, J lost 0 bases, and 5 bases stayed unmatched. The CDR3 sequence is CASRNRGVNTEAFF. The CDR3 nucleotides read TGTGCCAGCCGTAACAGGGGGGTGAACACTGAAGCTTTCTTT.

Written as DNA, the CDR3 is TGTGCCAGCAGCTTAGAAGCTAATAACTATGGCTACACCTTC. Translating it yields CASSLEANNYGYTF. The chain is built from TRBV7-3 and TRBJ1-2; the D is unclear. Germline lookup yields CDR1 SGHTA and CDR2 FQGTGA. This CDR3 has 14 amino acids. V was pared by 2 bases and J by 1 base, with 8 bases between. Combining the CDR3 with reference TRBV7-3 and TRBJ1-2 gives the whole variable domain GAGVSQTPSNKVTEKGKYVELRCDPISGHTALYWYRQSLGQGPEFLIYFQGTGAADDSGLPNDRFFAVRPEGSVSTLKIQRTERGDSAVYLCASSLEANNYGYTFGSGTRLTVV.

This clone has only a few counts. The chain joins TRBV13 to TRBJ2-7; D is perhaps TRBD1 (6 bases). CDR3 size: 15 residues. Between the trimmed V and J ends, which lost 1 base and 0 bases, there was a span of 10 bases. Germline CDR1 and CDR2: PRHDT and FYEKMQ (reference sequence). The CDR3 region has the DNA TGTGCCAGCAGCTTAGTTCAGGGGAGCTCCTACGAGCAGTACTTC. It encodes CASSLVQGSSYEQYF.

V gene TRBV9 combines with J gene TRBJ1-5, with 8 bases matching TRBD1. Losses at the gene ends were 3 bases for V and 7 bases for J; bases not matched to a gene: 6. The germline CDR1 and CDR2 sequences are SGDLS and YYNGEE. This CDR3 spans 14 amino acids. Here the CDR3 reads CASSAQGAGQPQHF. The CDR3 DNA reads TGTGCCAGCAGCGCCCAGGGGGCGGGCCAGCCCCAGCATTTT.

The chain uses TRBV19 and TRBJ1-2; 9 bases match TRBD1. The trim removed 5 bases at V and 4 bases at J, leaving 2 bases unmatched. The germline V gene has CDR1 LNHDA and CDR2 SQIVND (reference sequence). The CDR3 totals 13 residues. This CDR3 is CASSPDRGYGYTF. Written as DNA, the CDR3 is TGTGCCAGTAGTCCGGACAGGGGCTATGGCTACACCTTC.

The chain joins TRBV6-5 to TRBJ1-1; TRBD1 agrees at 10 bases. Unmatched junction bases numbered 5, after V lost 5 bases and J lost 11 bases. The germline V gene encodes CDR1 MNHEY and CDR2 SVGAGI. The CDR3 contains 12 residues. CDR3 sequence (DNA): TGTGCCAGCAGTACGGGACAGGGGTTGGCTTTCTTT. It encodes CASSTGQGLAFF.

Here the CDR3 DNA reads TGTGCCAGCAGCCAAGATTCGGGGGGCAGTAATGAAAAACTGTTTTTT. Translating gives CASSQDSGGSNEKLFF. The chain has TRBV3-1 (or the pseudogene TRBV3-2) and TRBJ1-4; maybe TRBD1 (6 bases). Germline loops: CDR1 LGHDT, CDR2 YNNKEL (reference sequence). CDR3 size: 16 residues. V lost 0 bases and J lost 4, with 12 bases in between.

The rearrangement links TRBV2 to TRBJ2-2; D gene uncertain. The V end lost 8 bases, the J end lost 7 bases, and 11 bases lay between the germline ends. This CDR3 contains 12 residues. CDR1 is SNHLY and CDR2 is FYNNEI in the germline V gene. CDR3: CASARPGGELFF. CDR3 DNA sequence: TGTGCCAGCGCCCGCCCCGGCGGGGAGCTGTTTTTT.

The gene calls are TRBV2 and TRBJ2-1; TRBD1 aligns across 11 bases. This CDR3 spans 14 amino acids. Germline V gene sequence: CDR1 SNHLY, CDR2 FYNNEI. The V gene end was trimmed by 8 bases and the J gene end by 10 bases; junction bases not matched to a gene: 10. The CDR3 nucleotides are TGTGCCAGCTCCGGGACAGGGGGTTTAAGGGAGCAGTTCTTC. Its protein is CASSGTGGLREQFF.

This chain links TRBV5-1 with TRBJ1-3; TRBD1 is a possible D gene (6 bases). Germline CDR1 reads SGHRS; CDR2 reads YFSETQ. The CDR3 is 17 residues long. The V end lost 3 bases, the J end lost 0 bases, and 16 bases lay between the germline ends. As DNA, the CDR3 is TGCGCCAGCAGCTGGGGGTCGGGCAGGGGCTCTGGAAACACCATATATTTT. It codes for CASSWGSGRGSGNTIYF.

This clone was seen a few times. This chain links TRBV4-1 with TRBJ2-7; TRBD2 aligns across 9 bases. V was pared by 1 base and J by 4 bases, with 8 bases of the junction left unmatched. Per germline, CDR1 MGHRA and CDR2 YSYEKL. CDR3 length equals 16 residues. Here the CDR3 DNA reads TGCGCCAGCAGCCAAGTTGCTAGCGGGGTAACGTACGAGCAGTACTTC. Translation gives CASSQVASGVTYEQYF.

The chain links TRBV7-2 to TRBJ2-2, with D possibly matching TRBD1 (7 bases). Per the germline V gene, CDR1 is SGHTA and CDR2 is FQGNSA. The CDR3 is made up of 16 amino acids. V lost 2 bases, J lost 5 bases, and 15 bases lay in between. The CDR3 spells CASSLRRGPRTGELFF. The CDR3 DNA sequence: TGTGCCAGCAGCTTAAGGAGGGGGCCAAGGACCGGGGAGCTGTTTTTT.

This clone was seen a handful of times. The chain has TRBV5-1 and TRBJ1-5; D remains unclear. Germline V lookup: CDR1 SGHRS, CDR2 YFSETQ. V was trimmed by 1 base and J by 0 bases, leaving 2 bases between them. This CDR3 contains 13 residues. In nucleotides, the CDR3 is TGCGCCAGCAGCTTGTATAGCAATCAGCCCCAGCATTTT. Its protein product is CASSLYSNQPQHF.

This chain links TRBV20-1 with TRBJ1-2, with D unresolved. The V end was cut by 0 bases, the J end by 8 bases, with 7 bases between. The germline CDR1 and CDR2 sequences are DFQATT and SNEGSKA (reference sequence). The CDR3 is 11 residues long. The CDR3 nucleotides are TGCAGTGCTAGAGATCCTATGGGCTACACCTTC. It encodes CSARDPMGYTF.

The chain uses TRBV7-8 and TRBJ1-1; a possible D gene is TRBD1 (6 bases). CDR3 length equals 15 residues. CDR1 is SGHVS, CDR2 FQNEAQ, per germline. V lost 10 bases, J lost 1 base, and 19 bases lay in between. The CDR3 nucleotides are TGTGCCATAGGACAGAGCCCCCTCAGGAACACTGAAGCTTTCTTT. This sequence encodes CAIGQSPLRNTEAFF.

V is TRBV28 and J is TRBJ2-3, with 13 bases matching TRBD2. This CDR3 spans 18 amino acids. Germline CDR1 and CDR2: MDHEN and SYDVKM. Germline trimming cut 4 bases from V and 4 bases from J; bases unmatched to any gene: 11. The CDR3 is CASSSPFTSGGAADTQYF. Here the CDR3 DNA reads TGTGCCAGCAGTTCACCCTTTACTAGCGGGGGGGCCGCAGATACGCAGTATTTT.

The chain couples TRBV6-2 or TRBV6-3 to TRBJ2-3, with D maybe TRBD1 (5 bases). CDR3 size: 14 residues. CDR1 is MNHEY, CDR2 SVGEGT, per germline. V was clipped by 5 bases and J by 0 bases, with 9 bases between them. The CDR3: CASSPQASTDTQYF. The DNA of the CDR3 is TGTGCCAGCAGTCCACAGGCTAGCACAGATACGCAGTATTTT.

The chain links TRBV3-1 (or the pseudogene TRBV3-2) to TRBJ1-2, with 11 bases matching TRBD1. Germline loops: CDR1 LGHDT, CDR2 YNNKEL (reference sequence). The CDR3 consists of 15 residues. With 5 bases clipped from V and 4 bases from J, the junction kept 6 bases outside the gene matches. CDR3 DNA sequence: TGTGCCAGCAGCAACGGACAGGGGGCAATCTATGGCTACACCTTC. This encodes CASSNGQGAIYGYTF.

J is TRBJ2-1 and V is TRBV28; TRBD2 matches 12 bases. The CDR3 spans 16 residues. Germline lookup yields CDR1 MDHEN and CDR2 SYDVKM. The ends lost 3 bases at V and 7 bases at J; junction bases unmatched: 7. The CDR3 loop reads CASSFTLAGGLNEQFF. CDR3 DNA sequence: TGTGCCAGCAGTTTCACGCTAGCGGGGGGGCTGAATGAGCAGTTCTTC.

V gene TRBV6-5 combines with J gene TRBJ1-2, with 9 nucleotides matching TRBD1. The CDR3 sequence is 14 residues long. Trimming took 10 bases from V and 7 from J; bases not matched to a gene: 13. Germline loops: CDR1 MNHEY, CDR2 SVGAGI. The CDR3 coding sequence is TGTGCCACCATAAGAAACAGGGGGCCGGGTGGCTACACCTTC. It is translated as CATIRNRGPGGYTF.